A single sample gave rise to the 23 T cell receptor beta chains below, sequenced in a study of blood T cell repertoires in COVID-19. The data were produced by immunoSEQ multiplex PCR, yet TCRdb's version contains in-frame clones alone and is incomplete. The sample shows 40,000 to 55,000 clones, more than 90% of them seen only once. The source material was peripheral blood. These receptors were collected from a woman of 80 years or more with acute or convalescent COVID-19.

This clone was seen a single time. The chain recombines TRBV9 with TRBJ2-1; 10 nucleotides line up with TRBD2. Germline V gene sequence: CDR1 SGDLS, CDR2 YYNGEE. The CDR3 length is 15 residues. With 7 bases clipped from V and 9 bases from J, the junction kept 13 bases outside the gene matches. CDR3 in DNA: TGTGCCAGCCCTCCCGGTCGAGCGGGAGGGTTTGAGCAGTTCTTC. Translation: CASPPGRAGGFEQFF. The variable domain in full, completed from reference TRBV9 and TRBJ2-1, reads DSGVTQTPKHLITATGQRVTLRCSPRSGDLSVYWYQQSLDQGLQFLIQYYNGEERAKGNILERFSAQQFPDLHSELNLSSLELGDSALYFCASPPGRAGGFEQFFGPGTRLTVL.

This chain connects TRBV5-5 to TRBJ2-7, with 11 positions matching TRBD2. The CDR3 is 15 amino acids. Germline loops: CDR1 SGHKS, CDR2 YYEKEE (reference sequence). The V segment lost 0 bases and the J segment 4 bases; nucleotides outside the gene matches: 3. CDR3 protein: CASSLGLAGRYEQYF. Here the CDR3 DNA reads TGTGCCAGCAGCTTGGGACTAGCGGGAAGGTACGAGCAGTACTTC.

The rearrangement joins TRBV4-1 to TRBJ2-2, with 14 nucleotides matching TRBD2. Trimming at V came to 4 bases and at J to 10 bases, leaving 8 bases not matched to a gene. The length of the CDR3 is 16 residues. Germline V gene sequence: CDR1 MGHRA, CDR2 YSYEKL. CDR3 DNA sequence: TGCGCCAGCAGCCCTCCCGGGACTAGCGGGAGTGAGGAGCTGTTTTTT. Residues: CASSPPGTSGSEELFF.

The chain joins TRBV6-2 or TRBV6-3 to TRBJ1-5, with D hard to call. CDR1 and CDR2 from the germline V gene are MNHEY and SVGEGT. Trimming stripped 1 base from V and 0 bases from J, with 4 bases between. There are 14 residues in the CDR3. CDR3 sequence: CASSYYSSNQPQHF. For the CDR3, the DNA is TGTGCCAGCAGTTACTACAGTAGCAATCAGCCCCAGCATTTT.

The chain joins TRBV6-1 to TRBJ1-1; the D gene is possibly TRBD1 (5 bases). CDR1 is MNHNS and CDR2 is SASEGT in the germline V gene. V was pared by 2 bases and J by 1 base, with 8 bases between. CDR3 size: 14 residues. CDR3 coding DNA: TGTGCCAGCAGTGAAAGGGGCGAGAACACTGAAGCTTTCTTT. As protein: CASSERGENTEAFF.

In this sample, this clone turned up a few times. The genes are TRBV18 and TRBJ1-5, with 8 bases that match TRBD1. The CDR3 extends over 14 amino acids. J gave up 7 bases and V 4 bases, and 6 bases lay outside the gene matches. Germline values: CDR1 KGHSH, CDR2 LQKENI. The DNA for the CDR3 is TGTGCCAGCTCACTGGACAGGGAGGCCCAGCCCCAGCATTTT. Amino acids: CASSLDREAQPQHF.

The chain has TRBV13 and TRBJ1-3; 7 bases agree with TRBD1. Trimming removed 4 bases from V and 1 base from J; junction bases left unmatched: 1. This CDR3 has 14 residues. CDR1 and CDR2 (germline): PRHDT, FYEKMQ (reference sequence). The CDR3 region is CASSSQGSGNTIYF. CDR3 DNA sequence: TGTGCCAGCAGCTCACAGGGGTCTGGAAACACCATATATTTT.

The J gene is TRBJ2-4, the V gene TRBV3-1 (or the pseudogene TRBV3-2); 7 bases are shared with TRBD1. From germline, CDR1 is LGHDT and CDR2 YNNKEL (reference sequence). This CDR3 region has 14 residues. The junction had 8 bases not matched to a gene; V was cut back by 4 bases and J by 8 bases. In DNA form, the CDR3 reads TGTGCCAGCAGCCCCAAGGGGGCGCGGGACATTCAGTACTTC. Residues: CASSPKGARDIQYF.

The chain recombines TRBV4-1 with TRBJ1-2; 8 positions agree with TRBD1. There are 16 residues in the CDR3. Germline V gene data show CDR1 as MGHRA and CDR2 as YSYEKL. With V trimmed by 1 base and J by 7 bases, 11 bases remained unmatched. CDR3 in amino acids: CASSQGGTGGPGGYTF. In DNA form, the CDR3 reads TGCGCCAGCAGCCAAGGGGGAACAGGGGGACCTGGTGGCTACACCTTC.

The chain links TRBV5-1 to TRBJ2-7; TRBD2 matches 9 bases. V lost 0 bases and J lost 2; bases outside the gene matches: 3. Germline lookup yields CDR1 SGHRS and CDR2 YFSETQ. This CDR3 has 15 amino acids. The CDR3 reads CASSLGSSGTYEQYF. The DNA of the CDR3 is TGCGCCAGCAGCTTGGGTTCTAGCGGGACCTACGAGCAGTACTTC.

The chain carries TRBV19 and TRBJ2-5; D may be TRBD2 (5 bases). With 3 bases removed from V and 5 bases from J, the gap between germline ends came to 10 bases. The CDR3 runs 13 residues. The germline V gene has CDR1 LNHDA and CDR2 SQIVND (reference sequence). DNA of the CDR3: TGTGCCAGTAGTATGGGCCCGGGGGAGACCCAGTACTTC. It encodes CASSMGPGETQYF.

CDR3 loop: CASSQTSGTQETQYF. In nucleotides, the CDR3 is TGTGCCAGCAGCCAGACTAGCGGGACCCAAGAGACCCAGTACTTC. The chain combines TRBV5-4 with TRBJ2-5; 11 bases line up with TRBD2. The CDR3 runs 15 residues. Germline trimming cut 4 bases from V and 1 base from J; bases unmatched to any gene: 3. Germline CDR1 SGHNT, CDR2 YYREEE (reference sequence).

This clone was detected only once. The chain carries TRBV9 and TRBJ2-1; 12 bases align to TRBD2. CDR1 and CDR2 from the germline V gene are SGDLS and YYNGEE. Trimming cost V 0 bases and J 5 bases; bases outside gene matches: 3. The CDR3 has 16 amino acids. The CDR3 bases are TGTGCCAGCAGCGTAGTTGGACTAGCGGGGCACAATGAGCAGTTCTTC. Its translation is CASSVVGLAGHNEQFF.

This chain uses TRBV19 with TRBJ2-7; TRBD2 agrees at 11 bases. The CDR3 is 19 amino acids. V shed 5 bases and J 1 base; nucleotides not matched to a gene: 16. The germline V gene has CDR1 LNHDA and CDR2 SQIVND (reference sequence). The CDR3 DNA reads TGTGCCAGTAGTCGACGTTGGGCTAGCGGGAGGCCCGCTTCCTACGAGCAGTACTTC. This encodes CASSRRWASGRPASYEQYF.

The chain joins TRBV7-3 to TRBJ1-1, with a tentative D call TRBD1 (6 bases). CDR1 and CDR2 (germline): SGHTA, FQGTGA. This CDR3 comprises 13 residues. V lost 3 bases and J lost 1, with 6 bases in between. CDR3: CASSLGQNTEAFF. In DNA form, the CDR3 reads TGTGCCAGCAGCTTGGGACAGAACACTGAAGCTTTCTTT.

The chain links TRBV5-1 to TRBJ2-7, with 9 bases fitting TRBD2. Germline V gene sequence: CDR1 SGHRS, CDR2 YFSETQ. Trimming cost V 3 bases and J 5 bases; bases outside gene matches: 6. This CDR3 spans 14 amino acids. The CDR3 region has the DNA TGCGCCAGCAGCTCCTTAGCGGGAGCGGACGAGCAGTACTTC. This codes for CASSSLAGADEQYF.

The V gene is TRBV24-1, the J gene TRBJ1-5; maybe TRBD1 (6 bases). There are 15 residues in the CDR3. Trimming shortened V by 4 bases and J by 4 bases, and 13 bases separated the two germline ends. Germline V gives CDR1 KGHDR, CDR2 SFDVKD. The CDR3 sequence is CATSEGTTLNQPQHF. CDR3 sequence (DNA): TGTGCCACCAGTGAGGGGACAACGTTGAATCAGCCCCAGCATTTT.

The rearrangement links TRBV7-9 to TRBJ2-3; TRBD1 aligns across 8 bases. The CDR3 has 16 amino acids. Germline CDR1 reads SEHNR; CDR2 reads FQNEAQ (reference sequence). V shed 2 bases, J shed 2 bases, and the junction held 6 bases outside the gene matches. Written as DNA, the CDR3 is TGTGCCAGCAGCTTACCGGGACAGGTGATCACAGATACGCAGTATTTT. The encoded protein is CASSLPGQVITDTQYF.

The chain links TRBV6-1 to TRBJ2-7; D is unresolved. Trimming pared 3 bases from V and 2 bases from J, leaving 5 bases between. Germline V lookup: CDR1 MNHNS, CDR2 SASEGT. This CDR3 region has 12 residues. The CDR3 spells CASSDTAYEQYF. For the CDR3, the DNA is TGTGCCAGCAGTGATACGGCCTACGAGCAGTACTTC.

The CDR3 DNA reads as TGTGCCAGCAGTTACTCAGGCAGGGGCTATGGCTACACCTTC. Its protein product is CASSYSGRGYGYTF. The rearrangement uses TRBV6-2 or TRBV6-3 and TRBJ1-2, with a tentative D call TRBD1 (6 bases). Germline V lookup: CDR1 MNHEY, CDR2 SVGEGT. The V and J ends lost 0 bases and 4 bases respectively, with 9 bases between them. This CDR3 is built from 14 residues.

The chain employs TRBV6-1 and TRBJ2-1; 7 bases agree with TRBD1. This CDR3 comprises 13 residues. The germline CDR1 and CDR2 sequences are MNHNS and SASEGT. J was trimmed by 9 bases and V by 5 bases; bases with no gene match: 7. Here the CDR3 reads CASSWRQGFEQFF. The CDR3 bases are TGTGCCAGCAGTTGGAGACAGGGTTTTGAGCAGTTCTTC.

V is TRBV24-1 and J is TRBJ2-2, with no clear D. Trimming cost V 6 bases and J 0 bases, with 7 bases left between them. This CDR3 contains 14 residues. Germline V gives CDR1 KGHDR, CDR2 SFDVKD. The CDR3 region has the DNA TGTGCCACCAGTCCAGGCGCGAACACCGGGGAGCTGTTTTTT. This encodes CATSPGANTGELFF.

CDR3 in DNA: TGTGCCAGCTCACCCATGGGGGCGTTTCTGGATGGCTACACCTTC. It codes for CASSPMGAFLDGYTF. The rearrangement uses TRBV18 and TRBJ1-2; the D gene is possibly TRBD1 (6 bases). The length of the CDR3 is 15 residues. The germline V gene has CDR1 KGHSH and CDR2 LQKENI. The V gene lost 3 bases and the J gene lost 6 bases, with 17 bases spanning the gap.